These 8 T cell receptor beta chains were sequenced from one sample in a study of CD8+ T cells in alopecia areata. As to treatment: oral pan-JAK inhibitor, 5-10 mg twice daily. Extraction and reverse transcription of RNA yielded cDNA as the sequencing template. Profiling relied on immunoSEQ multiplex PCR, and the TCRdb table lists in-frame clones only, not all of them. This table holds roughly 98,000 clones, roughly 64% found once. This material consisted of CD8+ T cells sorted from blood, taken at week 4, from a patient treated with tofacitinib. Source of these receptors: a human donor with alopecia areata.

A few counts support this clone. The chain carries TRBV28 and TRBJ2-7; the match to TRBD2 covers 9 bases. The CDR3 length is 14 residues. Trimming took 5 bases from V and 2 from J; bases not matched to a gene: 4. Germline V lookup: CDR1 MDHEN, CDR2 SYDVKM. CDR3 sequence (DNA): TGTGCCAGCAGTCCCAGCGGGAGGCCCTACGAGCAGTACTTC. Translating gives CASSPSGRPYEQYF.

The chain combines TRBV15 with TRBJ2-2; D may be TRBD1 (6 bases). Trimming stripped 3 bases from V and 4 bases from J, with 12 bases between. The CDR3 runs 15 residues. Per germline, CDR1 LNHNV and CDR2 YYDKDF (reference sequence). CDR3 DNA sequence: TGTGCCACCAGCAGCTATGGACAGACCACCGGGGAGCTGTTTTTT. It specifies CATSSYGQTTGELFF.

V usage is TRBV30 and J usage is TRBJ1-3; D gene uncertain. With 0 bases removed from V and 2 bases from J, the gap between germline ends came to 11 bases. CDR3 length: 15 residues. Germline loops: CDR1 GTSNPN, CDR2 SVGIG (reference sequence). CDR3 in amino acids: CAWSVGSSAGNTIYF. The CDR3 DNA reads TGTGCCTGGAGTGTAGGGTCATCAGCTGGAAACACCATATATTTT.

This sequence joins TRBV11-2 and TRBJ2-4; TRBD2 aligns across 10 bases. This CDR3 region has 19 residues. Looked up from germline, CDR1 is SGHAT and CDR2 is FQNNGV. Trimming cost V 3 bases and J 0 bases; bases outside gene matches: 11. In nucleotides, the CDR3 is TGTGCCAGCAGCTTCGTACTAGCGGGGTCCACTGGAGCCAAAAACATTCAGTACTTC. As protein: CASSFVLAGSTGAKNIQYF.

The CDR3 bases are TGTGCCAGCAGCTTAGTCACCTCGGAGGATGAAGCTTTCTTT. As protein: CASSLVTSEDEAFF. The chain joins TRBV7-9 to TRBJ1-1; D not certain. The CDR3 has 14 residues. V was cut by 1 base and J by 7 bases, with 13 bases left in between. In germline, CDR1 is SEHNR, CDR2 FQNEAQ (reference sequence).

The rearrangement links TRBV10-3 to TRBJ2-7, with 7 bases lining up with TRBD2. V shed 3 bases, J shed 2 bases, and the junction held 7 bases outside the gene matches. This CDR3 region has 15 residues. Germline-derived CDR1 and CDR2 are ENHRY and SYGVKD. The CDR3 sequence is CAISDEGGRPYEQYF. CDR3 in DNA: TGTGCCATCAGTGATGAGGGCGGGAGACCCTACGAGCAGTACTTC.

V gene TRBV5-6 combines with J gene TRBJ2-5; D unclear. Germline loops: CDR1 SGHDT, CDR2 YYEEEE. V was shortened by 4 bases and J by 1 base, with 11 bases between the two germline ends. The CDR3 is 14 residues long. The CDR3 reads CASSLSDIQETQYF. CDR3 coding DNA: TGTGCCAGCAGCCTTTCTGACATCCAAGAGACCCAGTACTTC. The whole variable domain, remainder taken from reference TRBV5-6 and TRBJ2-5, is DAGVTQSPTHLIKTRGQQVTLRCSPKSGHDTVSWYQQALGQGPQFIFQYYEEEERQRGNFPDRFSGHQFPNYSSELNVNALLLGDSALYLCASSLSDIQETQYFGPGTRLLVL.

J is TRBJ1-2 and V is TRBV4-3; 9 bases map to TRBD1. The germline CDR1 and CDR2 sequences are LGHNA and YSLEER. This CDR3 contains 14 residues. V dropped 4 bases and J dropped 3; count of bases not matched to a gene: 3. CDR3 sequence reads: CASSRTGEDYGYTF. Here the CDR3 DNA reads TGCGCCAGCAGCCGGACAGGGGAGGACTATGGCTACACCTTC.